These 28 T cell receptor beta chains originate from one sample sequenced in a study of CD8 T cells in Susac syndrome. Random hexamers primed reverse transcription of about 0.5 to 1 ug RNA. TCRdb re-derived calls from the immunoSEQ multiplex PCR reads in MiXCR, one entry per CDR3 protein. The top ten clones hold about 0.063% of a sample with about 300,000 distinct CDR3 sequences, under 95% of them seen once. Sequenced: CD4+ T cells from PBMCs. Receptors originate from a human donor with multiple sclerosis.

The chain recombines TRBV7-2 with TRBJ2-1, with 7 bases matching TRBD2. This CDR3 region has 14 residues. With 5 bases clipped from V and 8 bases from J, the junction kept 9 bases outside the gene matches. Germline CDR1 SGHTA, CDR2 FQGNSA. This chain's CDR3 is CASSPRLARDEQFF. The CDR3 bases are TGTGCCAGCAGCCCCCGACTAGCTAGAGATGAGCAGTTCTTC.

The gene calls are TRBV25-1 and TRBJ2-3, with D perhaps TRBD1 or TRBD2 (5 bases each). Trimming shortened V by 9 bases and J by 4 bases, and 17 bases separated the two germline ends. This CDR3 is built from 14 residues. Germline-derived CDR1 and CDR2 are MGHDK and SYGVNS. The CDR3 coding sequence is TGTGCCAGACACCTATGGGGGAGCTCAGATACGCAGTATTTT. This translates into CARHLWGSSDTQYF.

This clonotype was detected only once. V gene TRBV7-2 combines with J gene TRBJ2-5; D unclear. The V gene's germline CDR1 is SGHTA and CDR2 FQGNSA. V was pared by 2 bases and J by 0 bases, with 7 bases between. The CDR3 runs to 14 residues. Here the CDR3 DNA reads TGTGCCAGCAGCTTAAGTGCAAACCAAGAGACCCAGTACTTC. Translated: CASSLSANQETQYF.

This rearrangement joins TRBV24-1 to TRBJ1-2, with D possibly TRBD1 on 6 matching bases. The CDR3 is made up of 13 amino acids. The germline V and J ends were trimmed by 4 bases and 7 bases, with 12 bases remaining between them. The germline V gene encodes CDR1 KGHDR and CDR2 SFDVKD. Here the CDR3 DNA reads TGTGCCACCAGTGAAACAGGGACTGGTGGCTACACCTTC. Protein sequence: CATSETGTGGYTF.

The chain recombines TRBV5-4 with TRBJ1-2; 10 bases line up with TRBD1. With V trimmed by 4 bases and J by 7 bases, 4 bases remained unmatched. CDR1 and CDR2 from the germline V gene are SGHNT and YYREEE (reference sequence). CDR3 size: 13 residues. The CDR3 reads CASSVDRGLGYTF. CDR3 coding DNA: TGTGCCAGCAGCGTCGACAGGGGGCTTGGCTACACCTTC.

V usage is TRBV3-1 and J usage is TRBJ2-3; D is perhaps TRBD2 (6 bases). Trimming removed 1 base from V and 5 bases from J, with 19 bases in between. The CDR3 extends over 17 amino acids. Germline lookup yields CDR1 LGHDT and CDR2 YNNKEL (reference sequence). This chain's CDR3 is CASSQAAAGKFGDTQYF. Written as DNA, the CDR3 is TGTGCCAGCAGCCAAGCGGCAGCGGGCAAGTTCGGAGATACGCAGTATTTT.

V usage is TRBV2 and J usage is TRBJ2-5; D ambiguous. Looked up from germline, CDR1 is SNHLY and CDR2 is FYNNEI. V gave up 4 bases and J gave up 4 bases, with 7 bases separating them. The CDR3 runs 12 residues. The CDR3 loop reads CASSVQRETQYF. The CDR3 region has the DNA TGTGCCAGCAGTGTCCAGAGAGAGACCCAGTACTTC.

V gene TRBV30 combines with J gene TRBJ2-2; D is perhaps TRBD2 (5 bases). The CDR3 spans 14 residues. Trimming took 3 bases from V and 4 from J, leaving 12 bases between them. CDR1 and CDR2 (germline): GTSNPN, SVGIG (reference sequence). This chain's CDR3 is CAWRQTDFTGELFF. In DNA form, the CDR3 reads TGTGCCTGGAGACAGACGGACTTCACCGGGGAGCTGTTTTTT.

The genes are TRBV7-2 and TRBJ2-7; 10 nucleotides agree with TRBD2. After removal of 5 bases from V and 1 base from J, the junction contained 5 bases not matched to a gene. CDR3 length equals 15 residues. The germline gives CDR1 SGHTA, CDR2 FQGNSA. The CDR3 is CASSRGLAVSYEQYF. CDR3 bases: TGTGCCAGCAGCCGAGGACTAGCGGTATCCTACGAGCAGTACTTC.

The gene calls are TRBV10-3 and TRBJ2-3; possible D gene TRBD2, 5 bases. V was clipped by 6 bases and J by 4 bases, with 14 bases between them. The CDR3 is 14 amino acids. CDR1 and CDR2 from the germline V gene are ENHRY and SYGVKD. DNA of the CDR3: TGTGCCATCAGCGGAGGCCGAAGAGCAGATACGCAGTATTTT. This encodes CAISGGRRADTQYF.

The V call is TRBV2, the J call TRBJ2-7; 10 nucleotides agree with TRBD1. CDR1 SNHLY and CDR2 FYNNEI come from the germline V gene. The ends lost 6 bases at V and 1 base at J; junction bases unmatched: 6. The CDR3 is 15 residues long. The CDR3 reads CASRSRTGGSYEQYF. The CDR3 nucleotides read TGTGCCAGCAGATCCAGGACAGGGGGGTCCTACGAGCAGTACTTC.

This clonotype was observed a handful of times. This chain uses TRBV19 with TRBJ1-2; D call uncertain. Germline assignment: CDR1 LNHDA and CDR2 SQIVND (reference sequence). There are 12 residues in the CDR3. V lost 5 bases and J lost 4, with 8 bases in between. The CDR3 loop is CASSPRTYGYTF. The DNA for the CDR3 is TGTGCCAGTAGTCCGAGAACCTATGGCTACACCTTC. Together with reference TRBV19 and TRBJ1-2, the CDR3 gives the full variable domain: DGGITQSPKYLFRKEGQNVTLSCEQNLNHDAMYWYRQDPGQGLRLIYYSQIVNDFQKGDIAEGYSVSREKKESFPLTVTSAQKNPTAFYLCASSPRTYGYTFGSGTRLTVV.

The rearrangement links TRBV6-6 to TRBJ1-1; the D gene is possibly TRBD1 (6 bases). Germline CDR1 reads MNHNY; CDR2 reads SVGAGI (reference sequence). V was shortened by 6 bases and J by 3 bases, with 8 bases between the two germline ends. This CDR3 spans 12 amino acids. CDR3 bases: TGTGCCAGCAGGTACAGGGACACTGAAGCTTTCTTT. This codes for CASRYRDTEAFF.

The chain is built from TRBV10-3 and TRBJ2-3; D is possibly TRBD1 (6 bases). The CDR3 is 12 amino acids. Deletions cut 11 bases from V and 8 bases from J, with 17 bases between. In germline, CDR1 is ENHRY, CDR2 SYGVKD. DNA of the CDR3: TGTGCCGCCGGGGCCGACAGGCCTACGCAGTATTTT. Protein product: CAAGADRPTQYF.

The chain is built from TRBV9 and TRBJ2-3; either TRBD1 or TRBD2 may supply D (5 bases each). Deletions cut 4 bases from V and 0 bases from J, with 18 bases between. CDR1 SGDLS and CDR2 YYNGEE come from the germline V gene. CDR3 size: 17 residues. The CDR3 reads CASSSRGGSPSTDTQYF. The CDR3 bases are TGTGCCAGCAGCTCCCGTGGGGGTAGTCCGAGCACAGATACGCAGTATTTT.

The chain couples TRBV25-1 to TRBJ2-2; possibly TRBD2 for D (5 bases). CDR1 is MGHDK and CDR2 is SYGVNS in the germline V gene. This CDR3 region has 15 residues. V was shortened by 6 bases and J by 3 bases, with 14 bases between the two germline ends. The CDR3 reads CASRPGLGDTGELFF. CDR3 nucleotide sequence: TGTGCCAGCAGGCCGGGTCTCGGGGACACCGGGGAGCTGTTTTTT.

The chain is built from TRBV5-1 and TRBJ2-1; 13 nucleotides line up with TRBD2. The CDR3 is 15 residues long. Unmatched junction bases numbered 6, after V lost 8 bases and J lost 4 bases. Looked up from germline, CDR1 is SGHRS and CDR2 is YFSETQ. The CDR3 DNA reads TGCGCCAGTCAGAGGACTAGCGGGGGTTACAATGAGCAGTTCTTC. It is translated as CASQRTSGGYNEQFF.

This clonotype was observed once. The chain couples TRBV3-1 to TRBJ2-3; 7 nucleotides line up with TRBD1. This CDR3 has 16 amino acids. Germline V gene lookup returns CDR1 LGHDT and CDR2 YNNKEL (reference sequence). Trimming at V came to 6 bases and at J to 6 bases, leaving 15 bases not matched to a gene. The CDR3 spells CASSRGRGGVGDTQYF. CDR3 in DNA: TGTGCCAGCAGTCGAGGCAGAGGGGGCGTCGGGGATACGCAGTATTTT.

Written as DNA, the CDR3 is TGTGCCAGCAGCGCGGGACTAGGTTTTGGGGAGCTGTTTTTT. Translating gives CASSAGLGFGELFF. The genes are TRBV9 and TRBJ2-2; 8 bases are shared with TRBD2. This CDR3 is 14 amino acids long. V trimming: 3 bases; J trimming: 8 bases; junction bases outside the gene matches: 6. CDR1 SGDLS and CDR2 YYNGEE come from the germline V gene.

The chain couples TRBV11-3 to TRBJ1-1; D perhaps matches TRBD1 (5 bases). V dropped 3 bases and J dropped 4 bases, with 12 bases sitting between them. CDR3 length: 14 residues. CDR1 SGHNT and CDR2 YENEEA come from the germline V gene. CDR3 nucleotides: TGTGCCAGCAGCTTTGGGACTTTACCCACTGAAGCTTTCTTT. Its protein is CASSFGTLPTEAFF.

The CDR3 nucleotides read TGTGCCAGCAGTTTAGGGCAAGGGCAGAACAATCAGCCCCAGCATTTT. Translation gives CASSLGQGQNNQPQHF. The rearrangement links TRBV12-3 or TRBV12-4 to TRBJ1-5; D gene ambiguous. There are 16 residues in the CDR3. V shed 1 base and J shed 3 bases, with 13 bases lying between them.

The V call is TRBV7-2, the J call TRBJ1-4, with TRBD1 identical over 9 bases. Germline-derived CDR1 and CDR2 are SGHTA and FQGNSA. V trimming: 5 bases; J trimming: 7 bases; junction bases outside the gene matches: 8. The length of the CDR3 is 15 residues. The CDR3 region is CASSPQGAVGEKLFF. CDR3 DNA: TGTGCCAGCAGCCCACAGGGGGCGGTAGGTGAAAAACTGTTTTTT.

CDR3 residues: CSALHDGYTF. The CDR3 coding sequence is TGCAGCGCCCTTCATGATGGCTACACCTTC. The chain has TRBV29-1 and TRBJ1-2; D unresolved. The CDR3 is made up of 10 amino acids. The V and J ends lost 7 bases and 6 bases respectively, with 9 bases between them. Germline-derived CDR1 and CDR2 are SQVTM and ANQGSEA.

This clonotype was seen a handful of times. The V call is TRBV14, the J call TRBJ2-7; D is uncertain. CDR1 SGHDN and CDR2 FVKESK come from the germline V gene. The germline V and J ends were trimmed by 6 bases and 5 bases, with 14 bases remaining between them. The length of the CDR3 is 13 residues. The CDR3 protein is CASSGKGRNEQYF. CDR3 DNA: TGTGCCAGCAGTGGGAAGGGTCGGAACGAGCAGTACTTC.

This chain uses TRBV20-1 with TRBJ2-2, with D possibly called TRBD1 or TRBD2 (6 bases each). The CDR3 sequence is 13 residues long. V gave up 5 bases and J gave up 7 bases, with 14 bases separating them. Germline V gene sequence: CDR1 DFQATT, CDR2 SNEGSKA (reference sequence). The CDR3 coding sequence is TGCAGTGCTTCCCGGGGGCCGGGCGGGGAGCTGTTTTTT. Protein product: CSASRGPGGELFF.

The chain joins TRBV7-9 to TRBJ2-7; perhaps TRBD2 as D (5 bases). The CDR3 is made up of 13 amino acids. The germline V gene encodes CDR1 SEHNR and CDR2 FQNEAQ (reference sequence). V lost 5 bases and J lost 5, with 13 bases in between. CDR3 in DNA: TGTGCCAGCAGCCGGTGGGAGACCGACGAGCAGTACTTC. It translates to CASSRWETDEQYF.

V usage is TRBV18 and J usage is TRBJ1-2, with 7 bases lining up with TRBD1. CDR1 is KGHSH, CDR2 LQKENI, per germline. This CDR3 is built from 14 residues. The ends lost 3 bases at V and 3 bases at J; junction bases unmatched: 4. CDR3 DNA sequence: TGTGCCAGCTCACCGACAGGGTCGGACTATGGCTACACCTTC. Translated: CASSPTGSDYGYTF.

The rearrangement uses TRBV5-1 and TRBJ2-3; TRBD2 matches 11 bases. CDR3 length equals 15 residues. The germline CDR1 and CDR2 sequences are SGHRS and YFSETQ. J was trimmed by 1 base and V by 6 bases; bases with no gene match: 4. The CDR3 is CASTELAGGTDTQYF. The CDR3 DNA reads TGCGCCAGCACTGAACTAGCGGGGGGCACAGATACGCAGTATTTT. Complete variable domain (other parts from reference TRBV5-1 and TRBJ2-3): KAGVTQTPRYLIKTRGQQVTLSCSPISGHRSVSWYQQTPGQGLQFLFEYFSETQRNKGNFPGRFSGRQFSNSRSEMNVSTLELGDSALYLCASTELAGGTDTQYFGPGTRLTVL.